This T cell receptor (beta chain) comes out of a study of CD8+CD57+ T cells in acquired aplastic anemia. Whoever was chosen for sequencing had shown CD8+CD57+ cell expansion by flow cytometry. There were no patients without severe acquired aplastic anemia. V gave up 4 bases and J gave up 3 bases, with 11 bases separating them. This CDR3 has 14 residues. Per germline, CDR1 SEHNR and CDR2 FQNEAQ (reference sequence). This clonotype has ten or more counts. No antigen is known for it. Study-level findings and limits: The number of CD8+ CDR3 sequences shared by patients and controls was under 35.

Genomic DNA acted as the template from which TCR beta VDJ combination and CDR3 sequence profiling were carried out. TCRdb called the reads again in MiXCR, with one record for every CDR3 protein. The data contain roughly 240,000 distinct CDR3 sequences, around half of them singletons. Sequenced material: sorted CD4+, CD8+, or CD8+CD57+ T cells (not recorded which) from PBMCs. The chain couples TRBV7-9 to TRBJ2-3; no clear D. This TCR was recovered from a human donor with aplastic anemia. The DNA of the CDR3 is TGTGCCAGCAGCTCATCGGTCTCTACAGATACGCAGTATTTT. This codes for CASSSSVSTDTQYF.